Here is one T cell receptor beta chain with its context. Its antigen is unknown. Base-call qualities are not available, and no considerably larger clone is one nucleotide away. The trim is 6 bases for V and 4 bases for J, with a gap of 22 bases between the germline ends. Measured from the cysteine to the phenylalanine, the CDR3 is 17 residues long. The only DNA kept is the CDR3, 51 bases in frame from the first base. CDR1 and CDR2 are read off the germline V gene as KGHSH and LQKENI. In the prospective study, participants were roughly 18 to 90 years old, resided in 25 or so geographic areas of the United States, and were enrolled through a virtual design. In the prospective study, cohorts were assigned on the basis of participant-reported clinical history obtained from a screening survey and a study questionnaire. For ImmuneRACE Cohort 3, a participant was defined as recovered based on two consecutive negative NP/OP PCR tests, clearance by a healthcare professional, or resolution of symptoms. Mobile phlebotomists in the prospective study collected whole blood, serum and a nasopharyngeal or oropharyngeal swab from every participant. Over an approximately 2-month period, participants in the prospective study had the option of providing additional blood draws and questionnaires. Prospective study blood samples were shipped either frozen or at room temperature before DNA extraction.

This sample is drawn from a study of blood T cell repertoires in COVID-19 (dated by TCRdb to the early 2020s). Some background on the complete study: Samples from collaborators originated in the United States, Italy and Spain and spanned both the acute and convalescent phases of COVID-19. The dataset comprised deeply sampled blood TCRbeta repertoires from subjects exposed to, actively infected with, or recovered from COVID-19. The samples were drawn from the first 160 participants of the ongoing ImmuneRACE study and from 950 to 1,500 subjects provided by 6 global collaborators. Where available, HLA class I and class II types were taken from metadata supplied by the sample provider and were not determined by assay-based typing. The sample metadata nearly always contained a de-identified subject ID, COVID-19 status, age in years and sex. The repertoires were released in a freely available public database meant as a resource for research on the immune response to SARS-CoV-2. The prospective study material was composed of cDNA or gDNA derived from T cells, B-cell-depleted T cells, or PBMCs. General conclusions and limits of the study: Clinical and demographic metadata were provided uncurated, with the amount varying by source and participant.

TCRbeta CDR3 regions were amplified from genomic DNA by means of the immunoSEQ Assay, a bias-controlled multiplex PCR. As for the authors' bioinformatics: The number of nucleated cells in each sample was estimated by amplification of reference gene primers within the assay. To quantify the absolute abundance of each unique TCRbeta CDR3 rearrangement, sequence reads were collapsed and filtered. For each sample, productive Simpson clonality was calculated by taking the square root of Simpson's diversity index across productive rearrangements. What TCRdb holds here is the immuneACCESS table cut down to in-frame rearrangements. Part of the clones is not present; checked against another copy, under half of the missing clones reflect an unresolved V gene, and the others are unexplained. D and trimming were read from the DNA, whereas the V and J calls and clone size are those reported in that table. In all, the sample holds approximately 200,000 clones, and more than 80% of those were seen once. The top ten constitute 1.2% of the sample.

Sequencing used PBMCs or T cells enriched from blood (not recorded which). The chain is assembled from TRBV18 and TRBJ2-1; TRBD2 is possibly the D segment (6 matching bases). The receptor was isolated from a man aged 25 to 40 who had recovered from COVID-19. The bases read TGTGCCAGCTCCTCTGGGGGGAGGATTTTGATTTACAATGAGCAGTTCTTC. It translates as CASSSGGRILIYNEQFF. Full variable domain (CDR3 extended with the reference TRBV18 and TRBJ2-1 proteins): NAGVMQNPRHLVRRRGQEARLRCSPMKGHSHVYWYRQLPEEGLKFMVYLQKENIIDESGMPKERFSAEFPKEGPSILRIQQVVRGDSAAYFCASSSGGRILIYNEQFFGPGTRLTVL.